The 27 T cell receptor beta chains in this list originate from one sample, sequenced in a study of CD4 T cells in relation to SARS-CoV-2 and coronaviruses. TCRdb's table, derived via immunoSEQ multiplex PCR, lists solely in-frame clones and lacks some. The sample consists of some 14,000 clones, 76% of them appearing once. The antigens of these receptors remain unknown. Unexposed donor CD4+ T cells date from about 2011-2018, before the COVID-19 pandemic. Isolation of CD4+ T cells took place after 10 days in culture. The specimen was CD4+ T cells from PBMCs, cultured in vitro. The receptors were gathered from a human donor in good health.

The rearrangement links TRBV24-1 to TRBJ2-1; D could derive from TRBD1 or TRBD2 (5 bases each). The ends were cut back, 4 bases at V and 6 bases at J, with 18 bases in the middle. Germline values: CDR1 KGHDR, CDR2 SFDVKD. The CDR3 length is 16 residues. Written as DNA, the CDR3 is TGTGCCACCAGTGAGCCACGGGGCTCTGGAAGCAATGAGCAGTTCTTC. Protein product: CATSEPRGSGSNEQFF.

This clone was seen a few times. The chain joins TRBV10-1 to TRBJ2-2; D is tentatively TRBD1 or TRBD2 (5 bases each). Germline values: CDR1 WNHNN, CDR2 SYGVQD (reference sequence). The CDR3 sequence is 17 residues long. Trimming removed 7 bases at V and 5 bases at J, with 23 bases between. CDR3 bases: TGCGCCAGCACCAACGGAGAGGGGCTCGAAAGGACCGGGGAGCTGTTTTTT. As protein: CASTNGEGLERTGELFF.

This chain uses TRBV5-1 with TRBJ1-2; D uncertain. The germline CDR1 and CDR2 sequences are SGHRS and YFSETQ. CDR3 length: 14 residues. V gave up 0 bases and J gave up 4 bases, with 10 bases separating them. Here the CDR3 reads CASSLASGIYGYTF. The DNA for the CDR3 is TGCGCCAGCAGCTTGGCCTCGGGAATCTATGGCTACACCTTC.

The chain recombines TRBV6-5 with TRBJ1-2; 7 bases line up with TRBD1. The germline V gene has CDR1 MNHEY and CDR2 SVGAGI. The CDR3 spans 14 residues. V shed 5 bases and J 1 base; nucleotides not matched to a gene: 4. As DNA, the CDR3 is TGTGCCAGCAGTCCGGACAGGAATAACTATGGCTACACCTTC. It translates to CASSPDRNNYGYTF.

The rearrangement joins TRBV7-3 to TRBJ2-3, with D perhaps given as TRBD1 or TRBD2 (7 bases each). Deletions cut 2 bases from V and 2 bases from J, with 14 bases between. This CDR3 is built from 16 residues. Germline V CDR1 and CDR2: SGHTA, FQGTGA. CDR3 DNA sequence: TGTGCCAGCAGCTTAGGGGGGGACAGAAACACAGATACGCAGTATTTT. Translating gives CASSLGGDRNTDTQYF. The full variable domain, completed using reference TRBV7-3 and TRBJ2-3, is GAGVSQTPSNKVTEKGKYVELRCDPISGHTALYWYRQSLGQGPEFLIYFQGTGAADDSGLPNDRFFAVRPEGSVSTLKIQRTERGDSAVYLCASSLGGDRNTDTQYFGPGTRLTVL.

This clone has a handful of counts. The chain links TRBV5-1 to TRBJ1-1, with D possibly being TRBD1 (6 bases). Trimming took off 4 bases at V and 0 bases at J, with 16 bases between the two ends. There are 16 residues in the CDR3. Germline V gives CDR1 SGHRS, CDR2 YFSETQ. The CDR3 is CASSPGSGQLNTEAFF. DNA for the CDR3: TGCGCCAGCAGCCCCGGATCCGGACAGTTGAACACTGAAGCTTTCTTT.

The chain employs TRBV28 and TRBJ2-7; TRBD1 agrees at 12 bases. The germline CDR1 and CDR2 sequences are MDHEN and SYDVKM. V shed 5 bases, J shed 0 bases, and the junction held 11 bases outside the gene matches. The CDR3 totals 18 residues. The CDR3 reads CASSQGTGGSAVSYEQYF. The CDR3 DNA sequence: TGTGCCAGCAGTCAGGGGACAGGGGGCTCCGCGGTCTCCTACGAGCAGTACTTC.

The rearrangement uses TRBV28 and TRBJ1-5, with TRBD1 matching 8 bases. This CDR3 is built from 16 residues. Trimming took 5 bases from V and 9 from J; bases not matched to a gene: 15. In germline, CDR1 is MDHEN, CDR2 SYDVKM. CDR3 sequence (DNA): TGTGCCAGCAGTACAGACAGGGGAGTCGTTTATCTGCCCCAGCATTTT. Amino acids: CASSTDRGVVYLPQHF.

The rearrangement links TRBV2 to TRBJ2-2, with 12 bases that match TRBD2. Germline CDR1 SNHLY, CDR2 FYNNEI. There are 15 residues in the CDR3. V trimming: 7 bases; J trimming: 7 bases; junction bases outside the gene matches: 7. The CDR3 here is CASKPTSGRVGELFF. For the CDR3, the DNA is TGTGCCAGCAAACCGACTAGCGGGAGAGTCGGGGAGCTGTTTTTT. Combining the CDR3 with reference TRBV2 and TRBJ2-2 gives the whole variable domain EPEVTQTPSHQVTQMGQEVILRCVPISNHLYFYWYRQILGQKVEFLVSFYNNEISEKSEIFDDQFSVERPDGSNFTLKIRSTKLEDSAMYFCASKPTSGRVGELFFGEGSRLTVL.

The chain uses TRBV11-2 and TRBJ1-2; 7 nucleotides line up with TRBD1. CDR1 is SGHAT and CDR2 is FQNNGV in the germline V gene. After removal of 5 bases from V and 6 bases from J, the junction contained 9 bases not matched to a gene. The length of the CDR3 is 14 residues. For the CDR3, the DNA is TGTGCCAGCAGCCAAGGGACAGCCGTCGATGGCTACACCTTC. Translation gives CASSQGTAVDGYTF.

V gene TRBV27 combines with J gene TRBJ2-3; 12 bases map to TRBD2. Germline V gene sequence: CDR1 MNHEY, CDR2 SMNVEV (reference sequence). V shed 4 bases, J shed 9 bases, and the junction held 8 bases outside the gene matches. This CDR3 is built from 15 residues. The DNA of the CDR3 is TGTGCCAGCAGTTCCGGGACTAGCGGGCTACCCACGCAGTATTTT. It specifies CASSSGTSGLPTQYF.

This clone was detected only once. The J gene is TRBJ1-2, the V gene TRBV9; D may be TRBD1 (5 bases). The germline V gene encodes CDR1 SGDLS and CDR2 YYNGEE. The CDR3 has 15 residues. Trimming pared 2 bases from V and 8 bases from J, leaving 19 bases between. The CDR3: CASSVDAQGVVGYTF. CDR3 sequence (DNA): TGTGCCAGCAGCGTCGACGCTCAGGGCGTTGTAGGCTACACCTTC.

The J gene is TRBJ2-6, the V gene TRBV28; perhaps TRBD2 as D (6 bases). This CDR3 has 15 residues. Germline lookup yields CDR1 MDHEN and CDR2 SYDVKM. The germline V and J ends were trimmed by 8 bases and 0 bases, with 11 bases remaining between them. The CDR3, as DNA: TGTGCCAGCGGAGGGACGGCCTCTGGGGCCAACGTCCTGACTTTC. Encoded protein: CASGGTASGANVLTF.

The chain uses TRBV11-2 and TRBJ1-1; D remains unclear. CDR1 and CDR2 (germline): SGHAT, FQNNGV. Trimming took off 5 bases at V and 0 bases at J, with 13 bases between the two ends. CDR3 length equals 15 residues. The CDR3 nucleotides read TGTGCCAGCAGCGTAGGGCGGGGTTTGAACACTGAAGCTTTCTTT. Protein product: CASSVGRGLNTEAFF.

The rearrangement links TRBV2 to TRBJ1-6, with D uncertain. Germline CDR1 SNHLY, CDR2 FYNNEI. The CDR3 is 13 amino acids. Trimming shortened V by 4 bases and J by 11 bases, and 12 bases separated the two germline ends. The CDR3 nucleotides are TGTGCCAGCAGTGGGGGAGACCGGGCACCCCTCCACTTT. Amino acids: CASSGGDRAPLHF.

CDR3 residues: CASSPRQAFTGELFF. The CDR3 region has the DNA TGTGCCAGCAGCCCAAGACAGGCATTCACCGGGGAGCTGTTTTTT. The chain employs TRBV2 and TRBJ2-2, with D possibly matching TRBD1 (6 bases). Trimming cost V 6 bases and J 4 bases, with 15 bases left between them. This CDR3 has 15 residues. Germline CDR1 and CDR2: SNHLY and FYNNEI.

The rearrangement links TRBV11-2 to TRBJ1-2; D unclear. CDR1 SGHAT and CDR2 FQNNGV come from the germline V gene. V was shortened by 1 base and J by 4 bases, with 13 bases between the two germline ends. The CDR3 length is 15 residues. The CDR3 protein is CASSLAPGVGYGYTF. CDR3 DNA: TGTGCCAGCAGCTTAGCCCCCGGGGTTGGCTATGGCTACACCTTC.

V is TRBV12-3 or TRBV12-4 and J is TRBJ2-3; either TRBD1 or TRBD2 may fit D (6 bases each). The ends were cut back, 2 bases at V and 8 bases at J, with 11 bases in the middle. The CDR3 is 13 amino acids. The CDR3 is CASSLRGAVTQYF. For the CDR3, the DNA is TGTGCCAGCAGTTTAAGGGGGGCCGTTACGCAGTATTTT.

This clone showed up just a few times. The J gene is TRBJ2-7, the V gene TRBV6-1; 10 bases match TRBD1. Trimming took 4 bases from V and 2 from J; bases not matched to a gene: 8. This CDR3 comprises 16 residues. Per the germline V gene, CDR1 is MNHNS and CDR2 is SASEGT. In nucleotides, the CDR3 is TGTGCCAGCAGTGTTGGCCCCGGGACAGGGGCCTACGAGCAGTACTTC. Encoded protein: CASSVGPGTGAYEQYF.

J is TRBJ2-5 and V is TRBV5-6; D call uncertain. Germline assignment: CDR1 SGHDT and CDR2 YYEEEE. V gave up 2 bases and J gave up 9 bases, with 11 bases separating them. The CDR3 is 12 amino acids. Written as DNA, the CDR3 is TGTGCCAGCAGCTTTCGTTTCGAGGCCCAGTACTTC. Its translation: CASSFRFEAQYF.

This clone was recorded a few times. This chain joins TRBV3-1 (or the pseudogene TRBV3-2) and TRBJ1-2; weak D call: TRBD1 (6 bases). V lost 4 bases, J lost 10 bases, and 13 bases lay in between. CDR1 and CDR2 (germline): LGHDT, YNNKEL (reference sequence). CDR3 length: 12 residues. The CDR3, as DNA: TGTGCCAGCAGCCCTAGTACAGGGCTCTACACCTTC. It encodes CASSPSTGLYTF.

Only a few counts were recorded for this clone. The V and J genes are TRBV9 and TRBJ2-7; 7 bases map to TRBD2. The CDR3 has 16 residues. CDR1 and CDR2 from the germline V gene are SGDLS and YYNGEE. After removal of 4 bases from V and 2 bases from J, the junction contained 12 bases not matched to a gene. The CDR3 nucleotides read TGTGCCAGCAGCTCCTCTAGCGGAGGGCCCCCCTACGAGCAGTACTTC. Its protein is CASSSSSGGPPYEQYF.

The chain has TRBV30 and TRBJ2-7, with 10 bases matching TRBD1. The CDR3 is 14 residues long. V was clipped by 3 bases and J by 7 bases; unmatched bases: 9. Germline loops: CDR1 GTSNPN, CDR2 SVGIG (reference sequence). The CDR3 spells CAWRPGQGIGEQYF. In DNA, the CDR3 is TGTGCCTGGAGGCCGGGACAGGGGATAGGGGAGCAGTACTTC.

V and J are TRBV29-1 and TRBJ1-1; D is ambiguous. From germline, CDR1 is SQVTM and CDR2 ANQGSEA. This CDR3 is built from 12 residues. V shed 2 bases and J shed 0 bases, with 4 bases lying between them. In DNA form, the CDR3 reads TGCAGCGTTGAAACAGTGAACACTGAAGCTTTCTTT. Translated, it gives CSVETVNTEAFF.

In DNA form, the CDR3 reads TGTGCCAGTAGTTTCCGGACAGGGAGCTTGCGGGAGCAGTACTTC. It yields the protein CASSFRTGSLREQYF. The genes are TRBV19 and TRBJ2-7; 8 bases align to TRBD1. The CDR3 runs to 15 residues. V dropped 5 bases and J dropped 7; count of bases not matched to a gene: 13. Germline CDR1 and CDR2: LNHDA and SQIVND (reference sequence). The full variable domain, completed using reference TRBV19 and TRBJ2-7, is DGGITQSPKYLFRKEGQNVTLSCEQNLNHDAMYWYRQDPGQGLRLIYYSQIVNDFQKGDIAEGYSVSREKKESFPLTVTSAQKNPTAFYLCASSFRTGSLREQYFGPGTRLTVT.

V usage is TRBV27 and J usage is TRBJ1-1; 11 bases match TRBD1. CDR1 is MNHEY and CDR2 is SMNVEV in the germline V gene (reference sequence). The CDR3 covers 13 residues. V lost 10 bases, J lost 7 bases, and 8 bases stayed unmatched. CDR3 loop: CAIQSGTGGEAFF. The CDR3 region has the DNA TGTGCCATCCAATCCGGGACAGGGGGTGAAGCTTTCTTT.

The CDR3 spells CAWGTGGSGNTIYF. CDR3 bases: TGTGCCTGGGGGACAGGGGGCTCTGGAAACACCATATATTTT. The V and J genes are TRBV30 and TRBJ1-3; 11 bases fit TRBD1. CDR1 and CDR2 (germline): GTSNPN, SVGIG (reference sequence). This CDR3 region has 14 residues. V lost 5 bases, J lost 0 bases, and 0 bases stayed unmatched.